Sequencing of this T cell receptor beta chain was carried out in a study of T cell changes during pregnancy in multiple sclerosis (dated by TCRdb to between 2018 and 2020). Background for the entire study: In women with multiple sclerosis, the researchers looked at how the T cell repertoire shifted as pregnancy progressed.

Library preparation used the immunoSEQ multiplex PCR assay. The table comes from immuneACCESS by way of TCRdb, which keeps in-frame sequences with V and J called. Part of the clones is missing from these tables; in studies checked, under half for an unresolved V gene and the rest for unknown reasons. This sample gives tens of thousands of clones in total; 80% to 95% of them show up just once. The ten largest clones capture approximately 12% of the sample. The CDR3 covers 14 residues, taking in both the cysteine and the phenylalanine. Only CDR3 DNA is held: 42 bases, read in frame from base 1. Trimming accounts for 4 bases at V and 8 bases at J, while the number of junction bases matched to no gene is 7. Sequences LNHDA (CDR1) and SQIVND (CDR2) are obtained from the germline V gene (reference sequence). Notes on this clone: Its cognate antigen has yet to be identified. No base quality information exists; no much larger clone differs at one position.

Sequenced material: CD8+ T cells from peripheral blood mononuclear cells, taken in the first trimester of pregnancy. The sequence is built from TRBV19 and TRBJ1-4; TRBD1 agrees with 7 junctional bases. The sequence was collected from a female donor with multiple sclerosis, enrolled in a pregnancy study. The encoded CDR3 is CASSNRGRREKLFF. The DNA reads as follows: TGTGCCAGTAGTAACAGGGGAAGGAGGGAAAAACTGTTTTTT.